Each of the 17 T cell receptor beta chains below was sequenced from the same sample in a study of blood T cell repertoires in COVID-19. Only in-frame clones appear in the TCRdb table, and some are missing; sequencing was by immunoSEQ multiplex PCR. This sample has 500,000 to 600,000 clones, with 85% to 90% found just once. Material for sequencing was peripheral blood. These TCRs come from a woman aged 45-60 years with COVID-19, enrolled during active disease.

The chain joins TRBV2 to TRBJ1-1; D is unclear. Germline CDR1 SNHLY, CDR2 FYNNEI. This CDR3 has 12 residues. Trimming took 4 bases from V and 7 from J, leaving 10 bases between them. In DNA form, the CDR3 reads TGTGCCAGCAGTGTCGGGGAGGTTGAAGCTTTCTTT. Amino acid sequence: CASSVGEVEAFF.

V and J are TRBV5-4 and TRBJ2-7, with 10 bases identical to TRBD2. Germline CDR1 and CDR2: SGHNT and YYREEE (reference sequence). V shed 7 bases and J 6 bases; nucleotides not matched to a gene: 25. The CDR3 length is 19 residues. CDR3 bases: TGTGCCAGCCGCAAACACCCGATAACCCAGCGGGGGGGCCTAGGCGAGCAGTACTTC. Its protein is CASRKHPITQRGGLGEQYF.

CDR3 DNA sequence: TGCAGCGTCGACCGAACCGGGGGGGCTAGCACAGATACGCAGTATTTT. Protein product: CSVDRTGGASTDTQYF. The chain couples TRBV29-1 to TRBJ2-3; TRBD2 aligns across 8 bases. V lost 6 bases to trimming and J lost 0 bases; unmatched junction nucleotides: 11. Germline values: CDR1 SQVTM, CDR2 ANQGSEA. CDR3 length: 16 residues.

The CDR3 DNA sequence: TGTGCCAGCAGCCAACAGGCGGTGGGAGAAAAACTGTTTTTT. It specifies CASSQQAVGEKLFF. V gene TRBV27 combines with J gene TRBJ1-4, with D tentatively TRBD1 (5 bases). The ends were cut back, 6 bases at V and 8 bases at J, with 16 bases in the middle. Germline V CDR1 and CDR2: MNHEY, SMNVEV (reference sequence). The CDR3 covers 14 residues.

CDR3 in amino acids: CASSPSGSPLHF. In DNA form, the CDR3 reads TGTGCCAGCAGTCCCTCGGGTTCACCCCTCCACTTT. This rearrangement joins TRBV12-3 or TRBV12-4 to TRBJ1-6; D gene uncertain. This CDR3 is built from 12 residues. V gave up 5 bases and J gave up 9 bases, with 8 bases separating them.

The chain links TRBV4-1 to TRBJ1-5, with unresolved D. The CDR3 is 14 amino acids. CDR1 is MGHRA, CDR2 YSYEKL, per germline. V gave up 0 bases and J gave up 9 bases, with 12 bases separating them. The CDR3 sequence is CASSQDEGSRPQHF. DNA of the CDR3: TGCGCCAGCAGCCAAGATGAGGGCTCAAGGCCCCAGCATTTT.

This sequence joins TRBV7-8 and TRBJ2-7, with a tentative D call TRBD2 (5 bases). This CDR3 spans 15 amino acids. The V and J ends lost 1 base and 8 bases respectively, with 18 bases between them. CDR1 and CDR2 from the germline V gene are SGHVS and FQNEAQ. The CDR3 DNA is TGTGCCAGCAGCTTAGTGCTCTCCGGGGTGGTAAAGCAGTACTTC. Amino acids: CASSLVLSGVVKQYF.

This rearrangement joins TRBV13 to TRBJ2-7; no reliable D call. CDR1 and CDR2 (germline): PRHDT, FYEKMQ (reference sequence). V dropped 3 bases and J dropped 0 bases, with 3 bases sitting between them. CDR3 length equals 12 residues. In DNA, the CDR3 is TGTGCCAGCAGCTTGAGCTCCTACGAGCAGTACTTC. It specifies CASSLSSYEQYF.

The chain combines TRBV10-3 with TRBJ1-1; D is possibly TRBD1 (5 bases). Germline V lookup: CDR1 ENHRY, CDR2 SYGVKD. The CDR3 is 13 amino acids. V was pared by 6 bases and J by 4 bases, with 12 bases between. CDR3 sequence: CAISQQVGTEAFF. As DNA, the CDR3 is TGTGCCATCAGCCAACAGGTAGGCACTGAAGCTTTCTTT.

This clone appeared a single time. This chain connects TRBV3-1 (or the pseudogene TRBV3-2) to TRBJ2-7; TRBD1 matches at 10 bases. Germline CDR1 reads LGHDT; CDR2 reads YNNKEL (reference sequence). The junction had 3 bases not matched to a gene; V was cut back by 2 bases and J by 2 bases. This CDR3 contains 15 residues. The CDR3: CASSQRGQGPYEQYF. CDR3 nucleotide sequence: TGTGCCAGCAGCCAAAGGGGACAGGGGCCCTACGAGCAGTACTTC.

V usage is TRBV7-2 and J usage is TRBJ2-7; the match to TRBD2 covers 7 bases. The CDR3 has 17 amino acids. V lost 2 bases and J lost 0; bases outside the gene matches: 10. Germline assignment: CDR1 SGHTA and CDR2 FQGNSA. The CDR3 DNA sequence: TGTGCCAGCAGCTTACGGGGGGTCGGGACTGCCTCCTACGAGCAGTACTTC. This gives the protein CASSLRGVGTASYEQYF.

This clone was observed a few times. The rearrangement joins TRBV12-5 to TRBJ1-1; D is possibly TRBD1 (6 bases). The CDR3 consists of 13 residues. Trimming shortened V by 4 bases and J by 1 base, and 7 bases separated the two germline ends. Germline V gene data show CDR1 as LGHNT and CDR2 as FRNRAP. CDR3 sequence: CASGSGQNTEAFF. The CDR3 DNA follows: TGTGCTAGTGGTTCGGGACAGAACACTGAAGCTTTCTTT.

CDR3 sequence reads: CASSFTQPNTEAFF. The CDR3 DNA reads TGCGCCAGCAGCTTCACACAGCCAAACACTGAAGCTTTCTTT. V usage is TRBV5-1 and J usage is TRBJ1-1, with D uncertain. The CDR3 has 14 amino acids. Germline values: CDR1 SGHRS, CDR2 YFSETQ. Trimming took off 2 bases at V and 2 bases at J, with 10 bases between the two ends.

The gene calls are TRBV10-3 and TRBJ1-6; D possibly corresponds to TRBD1 (5 bases). The germline V gene encodes CDR1 ENHRY and CDR2 SYGVKD. The CDR3 spans 16 residues. V was pared by 4 bases and J by 8 bases, with 18 bases between. The CDR3 sequence is CAISALRVAGDSPLHF. The CDR3 DNA reads TGTGCCATCAGTGCCCTCAGGGTCGCGGGGGATTCACCCCTCCACTTT.

This clone has a count of ten or more. This chain uses TRBV7-8 with TRBJ1-2, with 8 bases matching TRBD1. Trimming at V came to 5 bases and at J to 8 bases, leaving 7 bases not matched to a gene. The CDR3 is 13 residues long. The germline gives CDR1 SGHVS, CDR2 FQNEAQ. In DNA form, the CDR3 reads TGTGCCAGCAGCCTGGACAGGGCGGGAGGCTACACCTTC. Translation: CASSLDRAGGYTF.

This clone has just a few counts. The genes are TRBV30 and TRBJ1-1; possibly TRBD1 for D (5 bases). This CDR3 is built from 13 residues. Trimming left V 4 bases short and J 8 bases short, with 17 bases between. Germline loops: CDR1 GTSNPN, CDR2 SVGIG (reference sequence). The CDR3 loop is CAWKQGTSIEAFF. CDR3 coding DNA: TGTGCCTGGAAGCAGGGTACCTCGATCGAAGCTTTCTTT.

The J gene is TRBJ2-7, the V gene TRBV6-5; 8 bases align to TRBD1. This CDR3 has 14 amino acids. Germline V gene sequence: CDR1 MNHEY, CDR2 SVGAGI. J lost 3 bases, V lost 6 bases, and 7 bases had no gene match. This CDR3 reads CASRTRDRNYEQYF. CDR3 nucleotides: TGTGCCAGCAGGACTCGGGACAGGAACTACGAGCAGTACTTC.